The T cell receptor (beta chain) described here comes from a study of T-cell memory formation after mild COVID-19. The CDR3 totals 13 residues. Per germline, CDR1 KGHSH and CDR2 LQKENI. V lost 0 bases, J lost 1 base, and 2 bases lay in between. Study results and limitations: Mainly CM and EM harbored the contracting CD4+ clones; mainly EMRA harbored the CD8+ ones. Second-wave clones peaking on day 37 lacked confirmed SARS-CoV-2 specificity. The appearance of some responding clones in pre-infection memory suggested that cross-reactive memory joined.

This clonotype was recorded many times. What it recognizes is unknown. TCRdb analysed the 5' RACE reads with MiXCR anew, one entry per CDR3 protein. The sample lists 400,000 to 500,000 distinct CDR3 sequences; 20% were seen once. Sequenced: PBMCs or a T cell subset sorted from them (not recorded which). The TCR comes from an adult woman who had mild COVID-19 (a few samples of this study predate the infection). Cell type and time point are not known. This chain uses TRBV18 with TRBJ2-3; D is ambiguous. As DNA, the CDR3 is TGTGCCAGCTCACCACCGGGCACAGATACGCAGTATTTT. Translated: CASSPPGTDTQYF.